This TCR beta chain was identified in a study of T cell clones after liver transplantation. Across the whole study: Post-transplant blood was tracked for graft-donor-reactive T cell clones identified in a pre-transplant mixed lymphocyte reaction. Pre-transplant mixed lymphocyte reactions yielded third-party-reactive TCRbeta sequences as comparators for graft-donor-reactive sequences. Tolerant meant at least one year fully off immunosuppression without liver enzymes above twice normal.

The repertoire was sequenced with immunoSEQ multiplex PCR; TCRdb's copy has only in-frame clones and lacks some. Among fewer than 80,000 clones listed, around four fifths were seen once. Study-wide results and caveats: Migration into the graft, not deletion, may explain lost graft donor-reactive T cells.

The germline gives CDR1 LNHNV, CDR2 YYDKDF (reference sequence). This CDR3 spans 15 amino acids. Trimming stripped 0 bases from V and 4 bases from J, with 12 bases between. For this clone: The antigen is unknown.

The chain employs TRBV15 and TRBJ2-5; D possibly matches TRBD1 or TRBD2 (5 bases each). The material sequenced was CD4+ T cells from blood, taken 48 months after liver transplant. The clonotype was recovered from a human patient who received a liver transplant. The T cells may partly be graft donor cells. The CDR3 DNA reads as TGTGCCACCAGCAGAGATTCGGGGCAGAGAGAGACCCAGTACTTC. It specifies CATSRDSGQRETQYF.